This record covers a single T cell receptor beta chain. Antigen: not known. Patients with other autoimmune diseases, uncontrolled infections, pregnancy or lactation were excluded. It was on clinical symptoms, serum thyroxine, TRAb, thyroid ultrasound and orbital computed tomography that diagnosis relied. The data were obtained in a study of Graves' ophthalmopathy and Graves' hyperthyroidism. This CDR3 spans 13 amino acids. Germline V gene lookup returns CDR1 SGHTA and CDR2 FQGNSA. The V and J ends lost 6 bases and 2 bases respectively, with 10 bases between them. Overall study findings and caveats: Detected in blood as well were most expanded thyroid clonotypes with frequency above 0.001.

Amplification of TCR beta CDR3 regions used RNA transcripts. HTBI-primed RT-PCR formed the first round, and a multiplex PCR formed the second. TCRdb re-analysed the multiplex PCR reads in MiXCR, keeping a single row per CDR3 protein. The repertoire has over a million distinct CDR3 sequences, approximately 35% of them found once; the top ten carry 11%. The rearrangement joins TRBV7-2 to TRBJ1-2, with D uncertain. The receptor was isolated from an adult man with Graves' hyperthyroidism. Source material: peripheral blood or thyroid tissue (not recorded which). The DNA of the CDR3 is TGTGCCAGCAGTGAAGAGAGGAACTATGGCTACACCTTC. This encodes CASSEERNYGYTF.